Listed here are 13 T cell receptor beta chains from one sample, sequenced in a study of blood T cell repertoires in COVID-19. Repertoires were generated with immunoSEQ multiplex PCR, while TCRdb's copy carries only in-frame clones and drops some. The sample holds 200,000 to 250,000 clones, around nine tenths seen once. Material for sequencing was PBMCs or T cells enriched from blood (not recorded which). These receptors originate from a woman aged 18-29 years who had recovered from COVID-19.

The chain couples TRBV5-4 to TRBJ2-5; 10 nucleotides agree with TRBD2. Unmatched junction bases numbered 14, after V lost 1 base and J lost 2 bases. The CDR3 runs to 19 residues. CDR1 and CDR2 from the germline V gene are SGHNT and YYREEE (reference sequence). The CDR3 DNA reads TGTGCCAGCAGCTTGTATCGCGTTCGGGCTAGCGGGGGACAAGAGACCCAGTACTTC. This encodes CASSLYRVRASGGQETQYF. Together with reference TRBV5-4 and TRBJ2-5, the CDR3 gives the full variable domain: ETGVTQSPTHLIKTRGQQVTLRCSSQSGHNTVSWYQQALGQGPQFIFQYYREEENGRGNFPPRFSGLQFPNYSSELNVNALELDDSALYLCASSLYRVRASGGQETQYFGPGTRLLVL.

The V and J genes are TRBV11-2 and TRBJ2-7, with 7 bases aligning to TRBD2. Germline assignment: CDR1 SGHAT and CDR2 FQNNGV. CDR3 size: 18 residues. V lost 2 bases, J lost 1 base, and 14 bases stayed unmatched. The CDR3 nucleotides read TGTGCCAGCAGCTTATCACGTTCAGATAGCGGGCTTTCCTACGAGCAGTACTTC. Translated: CASSLSRSDSGLSYEQYF.

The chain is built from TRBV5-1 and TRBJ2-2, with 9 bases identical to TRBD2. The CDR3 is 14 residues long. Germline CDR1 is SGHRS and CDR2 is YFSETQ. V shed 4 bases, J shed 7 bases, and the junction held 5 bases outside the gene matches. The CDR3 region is CASSALTSGGELFF. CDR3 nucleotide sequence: TGCGCCAGCAGCGCCCTGACTAGCGGCGGGGAGCTGTTTTTT. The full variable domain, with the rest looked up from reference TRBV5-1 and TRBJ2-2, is KAGVTQTPRYLIKTRGQQVTLSCSPISGHRSVSWYQQTPGQGLQFLFEYFSETQRNKGNFPGRFSGRQFSNSRSEMNVSTLELGDSALYLCASSALTSGGELFFGEGSRLTVL.

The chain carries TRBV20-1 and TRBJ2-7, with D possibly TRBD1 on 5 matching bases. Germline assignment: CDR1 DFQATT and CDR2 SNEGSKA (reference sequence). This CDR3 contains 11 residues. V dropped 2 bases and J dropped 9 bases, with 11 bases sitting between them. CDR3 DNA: TGCAGTGCTAGAAACAGGCGGTGGCAGTACTTC. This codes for CSARNRRWQYF.

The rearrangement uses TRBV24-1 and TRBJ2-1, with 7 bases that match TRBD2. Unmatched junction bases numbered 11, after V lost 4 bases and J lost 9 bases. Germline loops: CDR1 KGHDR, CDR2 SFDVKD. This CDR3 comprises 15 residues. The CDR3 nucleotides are TGTGCCACCAGTGAGCCTAGCGGACTATCCGGTGAGCAGTTCTTC. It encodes CATSEPSGLSGEQFF.

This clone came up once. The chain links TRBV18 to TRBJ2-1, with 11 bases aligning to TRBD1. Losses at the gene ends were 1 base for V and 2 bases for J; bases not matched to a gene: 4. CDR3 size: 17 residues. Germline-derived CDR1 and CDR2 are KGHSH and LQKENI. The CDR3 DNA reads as TGTGCCAGCTCACCACGGGGGACAGGGGGTACCTACAATGAGCAGTTCTTC. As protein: CASSPRGTGGTYNEQFF.

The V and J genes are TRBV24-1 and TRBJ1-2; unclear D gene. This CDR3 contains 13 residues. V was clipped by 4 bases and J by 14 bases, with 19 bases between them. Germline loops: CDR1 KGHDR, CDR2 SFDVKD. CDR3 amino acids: CATSDPGQAGVTF. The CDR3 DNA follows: TGTGCCACCAGTGACCCCGGGCAGGCCGGGGTAACCTTC.

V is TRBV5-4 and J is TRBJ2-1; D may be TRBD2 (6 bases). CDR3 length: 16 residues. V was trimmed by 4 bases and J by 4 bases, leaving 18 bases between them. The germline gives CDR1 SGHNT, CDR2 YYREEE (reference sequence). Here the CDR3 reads CASSPIRAGSYNEQFF. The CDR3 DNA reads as TGTGCCAGCAGCCCAATACGGGCGGGATCATACAATGAGCAGTTCTTC.

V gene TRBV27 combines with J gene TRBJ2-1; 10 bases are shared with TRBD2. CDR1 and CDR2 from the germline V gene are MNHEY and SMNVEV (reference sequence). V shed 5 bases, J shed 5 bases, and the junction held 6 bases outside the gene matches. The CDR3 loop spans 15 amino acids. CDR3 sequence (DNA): TGTGCCAGCAGTCCACGGACTAGCGGTGACAATGAGCAGTTCTTC. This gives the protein CASSPRTSGDNEQFF.

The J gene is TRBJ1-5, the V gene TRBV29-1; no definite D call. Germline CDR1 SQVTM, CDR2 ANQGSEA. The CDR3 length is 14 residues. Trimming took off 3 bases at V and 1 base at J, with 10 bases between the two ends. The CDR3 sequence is CSVDLGVSNQPQHF. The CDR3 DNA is TGCAGCGTTGATCTCGGAGTCAGCAATCAGCCCCAGCATTTT.

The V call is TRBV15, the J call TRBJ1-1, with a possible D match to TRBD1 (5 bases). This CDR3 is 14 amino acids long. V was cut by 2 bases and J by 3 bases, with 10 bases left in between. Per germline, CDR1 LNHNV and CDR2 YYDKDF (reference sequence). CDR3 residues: CATSRQGGDTEAFF. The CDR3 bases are TGTGCCACCAGCAGACAGGGAGGGGACACTGAAGCTTTCTTT.

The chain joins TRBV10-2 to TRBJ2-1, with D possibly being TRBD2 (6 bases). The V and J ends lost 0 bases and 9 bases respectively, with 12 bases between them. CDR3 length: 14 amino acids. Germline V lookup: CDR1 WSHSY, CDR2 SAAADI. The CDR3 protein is CASSESRDRAEQFF. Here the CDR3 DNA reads TGCGCCAGCAGTGAGTCGCGGGATCGCGCTGAGCAGTTCTTC.

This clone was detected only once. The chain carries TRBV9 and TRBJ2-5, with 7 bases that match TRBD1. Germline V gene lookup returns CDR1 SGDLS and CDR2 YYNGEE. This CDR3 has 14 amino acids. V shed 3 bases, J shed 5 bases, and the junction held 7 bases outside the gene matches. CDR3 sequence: CASSDPTGTETQYF. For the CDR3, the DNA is TGTGCCAGCAGCGACCCGACAGGGACGGAGACCCAGTACTTC.